The 8 T cell receptor beta chains reported below all come from one sample, sequenced in a study of CD8+CD57+ T cells in acquired aplastic anemia. Using genomic DNA as the template, TCR beta VDJ and CDR3 profiling was carried out. TCRdb reprocessed the reads with MiXCR, giving one entry per CDR3 protein. This table has 130,000 or so distinct CDR3 sequences, 41% appearing once. Sequenced material: sorted CD4+, CD8+, or CD8+CD57+ T cells (not recorded which) from PBMCs. These receptor sequences come from a human donor in good health, serving as a control.

Remarks on this clonotype: One base away lies a much larger clone, so this may be a sequencing read error. This sequence joins TRBV3-1 and TRBJ1-5, with D unresolved. V shed 5 bases and J shed 3 bases, with 8 bases lying between them. Germline lookup yields CDR1 LGHDT and CDR2 YNNKEL (reference sequence). This CDR3 comprises 13 residues. CDR3 sequence (DNA): TGTGCCAGCAGCTCACCCCCCAATCAGCCCCAGCATTTT. Encoded protein: CASSSPPNQPQHF.

The V call is TRBV7-8, the J call TRBJ1-6; possibly TRBD1 for D (6 bases). Trimming took 4 bases from V and 4 from J, leaving 8 bases between them. Germline CDR1 is SGHVS and CDR2 is FQNEAQ. This CDR3 has 14 amino acids. The CDR3 spells CASSSTGYNSPLHF. Here the CDR3 DNA reads TGTGCCAGCAGCTCTACAGGGTATAATTCACCCCTCCACTTT.

The chain joins TRBV30 to TRBJ1-3; tentatively, D is TRBD1 (6 bases). Trimming left V 0 bases short and J 2 bases short, with 8 bases between. Germline loops: CDR1 GTSNPN, CDR2 SVGIG (reference sequence). The CDR3 has 14 amino acids. The CDR3 loop is CAWSVPGAGNTIYF. For the CDR3, the DNA is TGTGCCTGGAGTGTACCAGGGGCTGGAAACACCATATATTTT.

This clonotype was picked up many times. The V call is TRBV30, the J call TRBJ2-7, with 11 bases fitting TRBD2. The CDR3 totals 13 residues. J lost 9 bases, V lost 0 bases, and 4 bases had no gene match. Germline CDR1 is GTSNPN and CDR2 is SVGIG (reference sequence). The CDR3 loop is CAWSVPGLAGQYF. The CDR3 nucleotides read TGTGCCTGGAGTGTACCCGGACTAGCGGGGCAGTACTTC.

As for this clonotype: Because the CDR3 is missing its conserved closing phenylalanine or tryptophan, this is likely a read error. The V and J genes are TRBV19 and TRBJ2-7; D uncertain. CDR3 length: 13 amino acids. The germline V gene encodes CDR1 LNHDA and CDR2 SQIVND (reference sequence). Between the trimmed V and J ends, which lost 6 bases and 2 bases, there was a span of 11 bases. The CDR3 bases are TGTGCCAGTAGCCTCGAGGCCCCCTACGAGCAGTACTAC. Translated: CASSLEAPYEQYY.

This clonotype was counted a single time. The chain uses TRBV6-1 and TRBJ1-4; D possibly corresponds to TRBD1 (6 bases). Deletions cut 7 bases from V and 15 bases from J, with 21 bases between. The CDR3 sequence is 13 residues long. Germline-derived CDR1 and CDR2 are MNHNS and SASEGT. The CDR3 loop is CASTFTEGGRVFF. The DNA of the CDR3 is TGTGCCAGCACCTTTACTGAGGGGGGTCGGGTGTTTTTT.

In regard to this clonotype: Just one base apart from a much larger clone, this may be a read error. The chain links TRBV6-1 to TRBJ1-3; unclear D gene. The germline CDR1 and CDR2 sequences are MNHNS and SASEGT. This CDR3 region has 11 residues. CDR3 bases: TGTGCCAGCCAGGACCGAAACACCATACATTTT. This encodes CASQDRNTIHF.

The rearrangement uses TRBV7-3 and TRBJ1-1; 7 bases map to TRBD1. Germline V gene data show CDR1 as SGHTA and CDR2 as FQGTGA. V lost 2 bases and J lost 1; bases outside the gene matches: 1. The CDR3 has 14 amino acids. CDR3 sequence reads: CASSLYRGNTEAFF. CDR3 in DNA: TGTGCCAGCAGCTTATACAGGGGGAACACTGAAGCTTTCTTT.